In this sample, the clone carrying this T cell receptor beta chain turned up many times. This entry is derived from a study of neurological immune-mediated disorders. 5'RACE with 10-nucleotide random UMIs produced the cDNA. In TCRdb, the 5' RACE reads were re-called with MiXCR into one record per CDR3 protein. In the table there are some 60,000 distinct CDR3 sequences, around 9.7% of which are singletons. Noted time point: longitudinal time-point 2. Deletions cut 5 bases from V and 4 bases from J, with 19 bases between. This CDR3 spans 16 amino acids. Germline V gene data show CDR1 as MNHEY and CDR2 as SVGAGI.

The rearrangement uses TRBV6-5 and TRBJ2-3, with D perhaps matching TRBD1 (7 bases). This receptor was taken from a man aged 30-40 years in good health. Specimen: PBMCs. The CDR3 coding sequence is TGTGCCAGCAGTCGCGGACTACAGGGGAAACCAGATACGCAGTATTTT. Translating gives CASSRGLQGKPDTQYF.